In this sample, the clone carrying this T cell receptor beta chain turned up a few times. Its antigen is still unknown. This sample stems from a study of cytomegalovirus exposure and HLA in healthy donors. There are 14 residues in the CDR3. V shed 5 bases, J shed 7 bases, and the junction held 4 bases outside the gene matches. Germline CDR1 reads LGHNT; CDR2 reads FRNRAP. The PCR made use of 60 Vbeta and 13 Jbeta primers. The table came from immunoSEQ multiplex PCR; TCRdb's copy has only in-frame clones and leaves some out. The sample comprises approximately 120,000 clones, approximately 17% of which are singletons, and approximately 2.6% rests with the top ten. Overall study findings and caveats: With DRB1 most and HLA-C fewest, TCR association rates differed between HLA loci in a later analysis.

The gene calls are TRBV12-5 and TRBJ2-1, with TRBD1 identical over 11 bases. The sequencing input was PBMCs. The receptor comes from a female donor in good health and CMV-seropositive. The CDR3 sequence is CASGGQGAKNEQFF. CDR3 DNA sequence: TGTGCTAGTGGTGGACAGGGGGCGAAGAATGAGCAGTTCTTC. The entire variable domain, with the rest obtained from reference TRBV12-5 and TRBJ2-1, is as follows: DARVTQTPRHKVTEMGQEVTMRCQPILGHNTVFWYRQTMMQGLELLAYFRNRAPLDDSGMPKDRFSAEMPDATLATLKIQPSEPRDSAVYFCASGGQGAKNEQFFGPGTRLTVL.